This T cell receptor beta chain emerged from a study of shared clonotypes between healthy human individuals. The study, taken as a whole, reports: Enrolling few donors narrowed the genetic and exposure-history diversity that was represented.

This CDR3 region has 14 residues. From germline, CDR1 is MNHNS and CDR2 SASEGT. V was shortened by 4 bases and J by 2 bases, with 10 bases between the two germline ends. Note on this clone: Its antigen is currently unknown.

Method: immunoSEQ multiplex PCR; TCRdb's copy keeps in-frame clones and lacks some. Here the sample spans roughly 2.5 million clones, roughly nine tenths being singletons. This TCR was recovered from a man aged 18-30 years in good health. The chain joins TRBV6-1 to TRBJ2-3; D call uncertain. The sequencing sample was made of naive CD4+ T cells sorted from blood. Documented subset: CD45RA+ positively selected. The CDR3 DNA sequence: TGTGCCAGCAGTGCAGGTGGGGACACAGATACGCAGTATTTT. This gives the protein CASSAGGDTDTQYF.